This entry concerns a single TCR beta chain. Its antigen remains unidentified. This sample is part of a study of shared clonotypes between healthy human individuals. The wider study: The donor pool was made up of a couple of women and three men aged 18 to 49. Plates per donor: three CD4 naive, three CD4 memory, two CD8 naive, one CD8 memory.

General study points: In general, naive subsets displayed greater estimated richness than memory subsets did.

CD4+ cells yielded CD45RA+ naive and CD45RA-negative memory subsets. Using immunoSEQ multiplex PCR, the repertoire was profiled, and TCRdb retains in-frame clones only, with some absent. This table has around 2.5 million clones, 80% to 95% appearing once. This clonotype was obtained from a man aged 18 to 29 in good health. Some clones in this sample may be carry-over from other donors' samples. The sequenced sample was naive CD4+ T cells from PBMCs. Subset given: CD45RA+ positively selected.

The DNA of the CDR3 is TGTGCCTGGAGTCCCCAGCCTCCCTATAATGAAAAACTGTTTTTT. Translating gives CAWSPQPPYNEKLFF. The chain has TRBV30 and TRBJ1-4; D uncertain. Per germline, CDR1 GTSNPN and CDR2 SVGIG (reference sequence). There are 15 residues in the CDR3. Trimming cost V 2 bases and J 4 bases, with 14 bases left between them. Full variable domain (outside the CDR3, taken from reference TRBV30 and TRBJ1-4): SQTIHQWPATLVQPVGSPLSLECTVEGTSNPNLYWYRQAAGRGLQLLFYSVGIGQISSEVPQNLSASRPQDRQFILSSKKLLLSDSGFYLCAWSPQPPYNEKLFFGSGTQLSVL.